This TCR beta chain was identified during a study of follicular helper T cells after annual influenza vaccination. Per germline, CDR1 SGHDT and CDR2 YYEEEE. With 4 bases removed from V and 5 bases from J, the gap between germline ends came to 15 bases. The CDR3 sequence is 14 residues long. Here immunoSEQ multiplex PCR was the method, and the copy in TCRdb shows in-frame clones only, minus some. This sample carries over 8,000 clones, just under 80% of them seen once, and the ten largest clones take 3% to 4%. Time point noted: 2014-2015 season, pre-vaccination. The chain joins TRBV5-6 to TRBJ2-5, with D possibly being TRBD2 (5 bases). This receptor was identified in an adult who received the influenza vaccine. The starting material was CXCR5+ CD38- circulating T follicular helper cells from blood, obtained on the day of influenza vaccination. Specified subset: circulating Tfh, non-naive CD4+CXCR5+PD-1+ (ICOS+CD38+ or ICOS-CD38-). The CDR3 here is CASSQTTIGETQYF. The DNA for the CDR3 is TGTGCCAGCAGCCAGACGACTATAGGGGAGACCCAGTACTTC.